This entry lists 18 T cell receptor beta chains sequenced from one sample in a study of blood T cell repertoires in COVID-19. TCRdb's copy holds only in-frame clones and misses some; the assay was immunoSEQ multiplex PCR. This sample carries 90,000 to 110,000 clones, roughly 82% of them seen once, and the ten largest clones take 7% to 9.5%. The specimen sequenced was peripheral blood. Receptor source: an elderly woman with active or convalescent COVID-19.

This clone was counted ten times or more. The chain is built from TRBV20-1 and TRBJ2-7, with TRBD2 matching over 9 bases. Trimming removed 3 bases from V and 0 bases from J; junction bases left unmatched: 3. CDR1 and CDR2 (germline): DFQATT, SNEGSKA (reference sequence). This CDR3 has 14 amino acids. This CDR3 is CSASPGLASYEQYF. The DNA for the CDR3 is TGCAGTGCTAGTCCGGGACTAGCCTCCTACGAGCAGTACTTC.

This clone was seen more than once but under ten times. J is TRBJ2-1 and V is TRBV28; 15 bases map to TRBD2. The CDR3 consists of 19 residues. Germline CDR1 is MDHEN and CDR2 is SYDVKM. With 1 base clipped from V and 4 bases from J, the junction kept 8 bases outside the gene matches. CDR3 sequence reads: CASSLFGLAGGPPYNEQFF. The CDR3 region has the DNA TGTGCCAGCAGTTTATTTGGACTAGCGGGAGGGCCGCCGTACAATGAGCAGTTCTTC.

This rearrangement joins TRBV7-9 to TRBJ1-3; D gene unclear. The ends were cut back, 5 bases at V and 3 bases at J, with 11 bases in the middle. This CDR3 has 14 residues. Germline CDR1 reads SEHNR; CDR2 reads FQNEAQ (reference sequence). The CDR3 here is CASSPPGFGNTIYF. CDR3 DNA sequence: TGTGCCAGCAGCCCCCCCGGGTTTGGAAACACCATATATTTT.

V and J are TRBV7-9 and TRBJ1-3, with D hard to call. The V and J ends lost 1 base and 0 bases respectively, with 10 bases between them. This CDR3 has 16 amino acids. Germline CDR1 and CDR2: SEHNR and FQNEAQ (reference sequence). The CDR3 DNA sequence: TGTGCCAGCAGCTTAGAGCCAGGAATCTCTGGAAACACCATATATTTT. Residues: CASSLEPGISGNTIYF.

This clone was recorded a few times. The V gene is TRBV28, the J gene TRBJ1-2, with 10 bases aligning to TRBD1. This CDR3 region has 15 residues. The germline V gene encodes CDR1 MDHEN and CDR2 SYDVKM. V trimming: 5 bases; J trimming: 4 bases; junction bases outside the gene matches: 7. The CDR3 sequence: CASSGRDRGGYGYTF. The CDR3 DNA is TGTGCCAGCAGTGGGAGGGACAGGGGTGGCTATGGCTACACCTTC.

The chain carries TRBV7-8 and TRBJ2-2; D may be TRBD2 (5 bases). Germline CDR1 is SGHVS and CDR2 is FQNEAQ. This CDR3 region has 16 residues. Trimming shortened V by 1 base and J by 0 bases, and 9 bases separated the two germline ends. In nucleotides, the CDR3 is TGTGCCAGCAGCTTAGGAGGGCAGACGAACACCGGGGAGCTGTTTTTT. This translates into CASSLGGQTNTGELFF.

V and J are TRBV7-2 and TRBJ2-1; a weak D match, TRBD2 (5 bases). V dropped 3 bases and J dropped 5 bases, with 11 bases sitting between them. CDR1 is SGHTA and CDR2 is FQGNSA in the germline V gene. This CDR3 has 14 amino acids. The CDR3: CASSFIASDNEQFF. The CDR3 nucleotides are TGTGCCAGCAGCTTTATAGCGTCTGACAATGAGCAGTTCTTC.

The chain joins TRBV6-1 to TRBJ2-7; tentative D call: TRBD1 (6 bases). V lost 3 bases, J lost 2 bases, and 14 bases lay in between. This CDR3 comprises 15 residues. Germline CDR1 and CDR2: MNHNS and SASEGT. The CDR3: CASSDRSQGAYEQYF. The CDR3 DNA follows: TGTGCCAGCAGTGACCGTTCACAGGGTGCCTACGAGCAGTACTTC.

The table lists this clone with a count of one. The rearrangement links TRBV7-9 to TRBJ2-7; 7 bases are a match to TRBD2. This CDR3 contains 17 residues. Germline V CDR1 and CDR2: SEHNR, FQNEAQ (reference sequence). The junction had 15 bases not matched to a gene; V was cut back by 5 bases and J by 2 bases. Written as DNA, the CDR3 is TGTGCCAGCAGCCCGCGGCGAGGTGCTAGCGGTACCTACGAGCAGTACTTC. This codes for CASSPRRGASGTYEQYF.

This CDR3 reads CASSFTGLDSPLHF. Here the CDR3 DNA reads TGTGCCAGCAGTTTTACAGGGTTGGATTCACCCCTCCACTTT. V gene TRBV27 combines with J gene TRBJ1-6; D may be TRBD1 (6 bases). This CDR3 comprises 14 residues. The V gene lost 3 bases and the J gene lost 8 bases, with 11 bases spanning the gap. Germline CDR1 MNHEY, CDR2 SMNVEV (reference sequence).

This chain connects TRBV7-9 to TRBJ2-3, with 10 bases lining up with TRBD2. Germline V gives CDR1 SEHNR, CDR2 FQNEAQ (reference sequence). This CDR3 spans 15 amino acids. V gave up 2 bases and J gave up 9 bases; unmatched junction bases: 8. The chain's CDR3 is CASSLNGLAGDTQYF. For the CDR3, the DNA is TGTGCCAGCAGCTTAAACGGGCTAGCGGGAGACACGCAGTATTTT.

The gene calls are TRBV13 and TRBJ2-3; 8 bases align to TRBD2. The germline V gene has CDR1 PRHDT and CDR2 FYEKMQ (reference sequence). Unmatched junction bases numbered 7, after V lost 10 bases and J lost 4 bases. The CDR3 is 13 amino acids. The CDR3 loop is CATESGSADTQYF. The CDR3 DNA sequence: TGTGCCACCGAAAGCGGGAGCGCAGATACGCAGTATTTT.

The chain employs TRBV20-1 and TRBJ2-7; unclear D gene. The V end lost 3 bases, the J end lost 4 bases, and 7 bases lay between the germline ends. The germline CDR1 and CDR2 sequences are DFQATT and SNEGSKA (reference sequence). This CDR3 spans 11 amino acids. This chain's CDR3 is CSARALYEQYF. As DNA, the CDR3 is TGCAGTGCTAGGGCTTTATACGAGCAGTACTTC.

The rearrangement uses TRBV4-2 and TRBJ1-2, with 10 bases that match TRBD1. The CDR3 contains 15 residues. V trimming: 0 bases; J trimming: 8 bases; junction bases outside the gene matches: 6. Germline CDR1 and CDR2: LGHNA and YNFKEQ. The CDR3 protein is CASSQERTGGLGYTF. In nucleotides, the CDR3 is TGTGCCAGCAGCCAAGAGCGGACAGGGGGTTTGGGCTACACCTTC.

The CDR3 reads CASSLVLGAGQETQYF. The CDR3 DNA reads as TGTGCCAGCAGTTTAGTCCTAGGGGCGGGACAAGAGACCCAGTACTTC. The genes are TRBV28 and TRBJ2-5; a weak D match, TRBD2 (6 bases). V shed 2 bases and J shed 2 bases, with 15 bases lying between them. In germline, CDR1 is MDHEN, CDR2 SYDVKM. The CDR3 runs 16 residues. Supplemented by reference TRBV28 and TRBJ2-5, the full variable domain reads DVKVTQSSRYLVKRTGEKVFLECVQDMDHENMFWYRQDPGLGLRLIYFSYDVKMKEKGDIPEGYSVSREKKERFSLILESASTNQTSMYLCASSLVLGAGQETQYFGPGTRLLVL.

The CDR3 DNA reads as TGCGCCAGCCTACCATTGACTAGCGGGGGAGTCACAGATACGCAGTATTTT. Translation: CASLPLTSGGVTDTQYF. The chain employs TRBV5-1 and TRBJ2-3, with 12 bases matching TRBD2. In germline, CDR1 is SGHRS, CDR2 YFSETQ. V was clipped by 7 bases and J by 2 bases; unmatched bases: 11. The CDR3 contains 17 residues.

J is TRBJ2-1 and V is TRBV7-3; possibly TRBD2 for D (6 bases). CDR1 is SGHTA, CDR2 FQGTGA, per germline. The CDR3 length is 17 residues. Trimming took off 1 base at V and 6 bases at J, with 19 bases between the two ends. The CDR3 DNA sequence: TGTGCCAGCAGCTTAAAGGACCGCATAGCGGCTCGCAATGAGCAGTTCTTC. It yields the protein CASSLKDRIAARNEQFF.

The gene calls are TRBV18 and TRBJ1-2, with 8 bases matching TRBD1. The junction had 6 bases not matched to a gene; V was cut back by 5 bases and J by 4 bases. CDR1 KGHSH and CDR2 LQKENI come from the germline V gene. This CDR3 comprises 14 residues. This CDR3 is CASSYGQGGYGYTF. Here the CDR3 DNA reads TGTGCCAGCTCATACGGACAGGGTGGCTATGGCTACACCTTC.